These 21 T cell receptor beta chains were all obtained from the same sample, sequenced in a study of cytomegalovirus exposure and HLA in healthy donors. In the PCR, 60 Vbeta and 13 Jbeta primers were used. Clones were read by immunoSEQ multiplex PCR, and TCRdb kept only the in-frame ones, dropping some. The sample yields approximately 75,000 clones, about 79% seen once. Input material: PBMCs. These receptors originate from a man between 65 and 85 years old in good health and CMV-seropositive.

This clone was detected only a few times. The chain couples TRBV6-6 to TRBJ2-7; 10 positions match TRBD1. The CDR3 has 13 amino acids. The ends lost 0 bases at V and 12 bases at J; junction bases unmatched: 5. Germline values: CDR1 MNHNY, CDR2 SVGAGI (reference sequence). CDR3: CASSYSGQGTGYF. CDR3 in DNA: TGTGCCAGCAGTTACTCGGGACAGGGGACCGGGTACTTC.

V gene TRBV6-1 combines with J gene TRBJ2-7; no definite D call. Trimming took 7 bases from V and 3 from J, leaving 13 bases between them. Germline V CDR1 and CDR2: MNHNS, SASEGT. The CDR3 has 13 amino acids. CDR3 amino acids: CASTNLLDYEQYF. As DNA, the CDR3 is TGTGCCAGCACTAACCTTTTAGACTACGAGCAGTACTTC.

This sequence joins TRBV28 and TRBJ2-1; TRBD1 aligns across 9 bases. J was trimmed by 4 bases and V by 5 bases; bases with no gene match: 6. Germline V gene lookup returns CDR1 MDHEN and CDR2 SYDVKM. The CDR3 has 15 amino acids. The CDR3 bases are TGTGCCAGCAGTACCGGACAGGGGACGTACAATGAGCAGTTCTTC. This gives the protein CASSTGQGTYNEQFF.

This clone was detected a few times. V is TRBV5-6 and J is TRBJ1-6, with D unclear. Looked up from germline, CDR1 is SGHDT and CDR2 is YYEEEE. The CDR3 sequence is 15 residues long. V was cut by 4 bases and J by 7 bases, with 15 bases left in between. CDR3 nucleotides: TGTGCCAGCAGCCCACTAGGGTCGGTGAATTCACCCCTCCACTTT. It encodes CASSPLGSVNSPLHF. The whole variable domain, remainder taken from reference TRBV5-6 and TRBJ1-6, is DAGVTQSPTHLIKTRGQQVTLRCSPKSGHDTVSWYQQALGQGPQFIFQYYEEEERQRGNFPDRFSGHQFPNYSSELNVNALLLGDSALYLCASSPLGSVNSPLHFGNGTRLTVT.

Only a few counts were recorded for this clone. The chain links TRBV5-1 to TRBJ1-3; TRBD1 might be the D (5 bases). The ends were cut back, 0 bases at V and 4 bases at J, with 11 bases in the middle. Germline CDR1 is SGHRS and CDR2 is YFSETQ. The length of the CDR3 is 15 residues. The CDR3 protein is CASSLASAGGNTIYF. The CDR3 nucleotides read TGCGCCAGCAGCTTGGCGTCGGCAGGGGGAAACACCATATATTTT. The full variable domain, in which reference TRBV5-1 and TRBJ1-3 provide the parts outside the CDR3, is KAGVTQTPRYLIKTRGQQVTLSCSPISGHRSVSWYQQTPGQGLQFLFEYFSETQRNKGNFPGRFSGRQFSNSRSEMNVSTLELGDSALYLCASSLASAGGNTIYFGEGSWLTVV.

The chain links TRBV5-1 to TRBJ2-3; maybe TRBD1 (5 bases). From germline, CDR1 is SGHRS and CDR2 YFSETQ. V was clipped by 2 bases and J by 5 bases, with 15 bases between them. The length of the CDR3 is 15 residues. This chain's CDR3 is CASSLGFQGEDTQYF. As DNA, the CDR3 is TGCGCCAGCAGCTTAGGCTTCCAGGGTGAAGATACGCAGTATTTT.

As DNA, the CDR3 is TGTGCCACTCGACAGGGGCAGGTCCAGCCCCAGCATTTT. Amino acids: CATRQGQVQPQHF. The chain carries TRBV2 and TRBJ1-5, with 8 nucleotides matching TRBD1. The V and J ends lost 10 bases and 7 bases, in that order; junction bases with no gene match: 9. CDR1 SNHLY and CDR2 FYNNEI come from the germline V gene. CDR3 length: 13 residues.

This clone was seen just once. The chain couples TRBV5-6 to TRBJ2-7; D possibly corresponds to TRBD2 (7 bases). This CDR3 has 15 amino acids. V lost 1 base, J lost 1 base, and 12 bases lay in between. Per the germline V gene, CDR1 is SGHDT and CDR2 is YYEEEE. Here the CDR3 reads CASSLRRGRSYEQYF. CDR3 nucleotide sequence: TGTGCCAGCAGCTTGAGGCGGGGGCGATCCTACGAGCAGTACTTC.

CDR3 nucleotides: TGCGCCAGCAGCCAAGGGCCCGTCTTCTATGGCTACACCTTC. Protein: CASSQGPVFYGYTF. The chain couples TRBV4-1 to TRBJ1-2, with D hard to call. Germline CDR1 reads MGHRA; CDR2 reads YSYEKL. There are 14 residues in the CDR3. With 1 base removed from V and 4 bases from J, the gap between germline ends came to 10 bases.

This chain uses TRBV5-1 with TRBJ2-7; 7 nucleotides match TRBD1. Germline assignment: CDR1 SGHRS and CDR2 YFSETQ. V dropped 4 bases and J dropped 3; count of bases not matched to a gene: 7. The CDR3 is made up of 14 amino acids. The CDR3 coding sequence is TGCGCCAGCAGCCTATGGCCAGGGGGCTACGAGCAGTACTTC. It translates to CASSLWPGGYEQYF. The complete variable domain, with remaining parts taken from reference TRBV5-1 and TRBJ2-7, reads KAGVTQTPRYLIKTRGQQVTLSCSPISGHRSVSWYQQTPGQGLQFLFEYFSETQRNKGNFPGRFSGRQFSNSRSEMNVSTLELGDSALYLCASSLWPGGYEQYFGPGTRLTVT.

This rearrangement joins TRBV5-1 to TRBJ2-3; 12 bases map to TRBD2. CDR1 and CDR2 (germline): SGHRS, YFSETQ. With V trimmed by 0 bases and J by 5 bases, 4 bases remained unmatched. The CDR3 is 16 amino acids. CDR3 DNA: TGCGCCAGCAGCTTGGGGGCTAGCGGGAGGGGAGATACGCAGTATTTT. This encodes CASSLGASGRGDTQYF. Full variable domain (missing parts from reference TRBV5-1 and TRBJ2-3): KAGVTQTPRYLIKTRGQQVTLSCSPISGHRSVSWYQQTPGQGLQFLFEYFSETQRNKGNFPGRFSGRQFSNSRSEMNVSTLELGDSALYLCASSLGASGRGDTQYFGPGTRLTVL.

About this clone: Other DNA sequences in the sample encode the same CDR3. The rearrangement links TRBV9 to TRBJ2-6, with D uncertain. V dropped 0 bases and J dropped 0 bases, with 4 bases sitting between them. Germline V gives CDR1 SGDLS, CDR2 YYNGEE. This CDR3 has 15 amino acids. Here the CDR3 reads CASSVASSGANVLTF. CDR3 sequence (DNA): TGTGCCAGCAGCGTAGCTTCCTCTGGGGCCAACGTCCTGACTTTC.

The J gene is TRBJ2-3, the V gene TRBV11-2; tentatively, D is TRBD1 (5 bases). CDR3 size: 15 residues. The V gene lost 1 base and the J gene lost 3 bases, with 11 bases spanning the gap. The V gene's germline CDR1 is SGHAT and CDR2 FQNNGV. The CDR3 loop is CASSLVRPGTDTQYF. Written as DNA, the CDR3 is TGTGCCAGCAGCTTAGTTCGGCCAGGGACAGATACGCAGTATTTT.

The chain has TRBV6-6 and TRBJ2-7, with 8 bases aligning to TRBD1. Germline V gene data show CDR1 as MNHNY and CDR2 as SVGAGI (reference sequence). The CDR3 covers 12 residues. Trimming removed 5 bases from V and 6 bases from J; junction bases left unmatched: 3. The CDR3 coding sequence is TGTGCCAGCAGTGCGACAGGGGCCGAGCAGTACTTC. It yields the protein CASSATGAEQYF.

This clone was seen a single time. The chain links TRBV9 to TRBJ2-2; 7 positions agree with TRBD1. Germline V gives CDR1 SGDLS, CDR2 YYNGEE. The CDR3 length is 16 residues. V gave up 3 bases and J gave up 0 bases; unmatched junction bases: 5. The CDR3 region is CASSAGQATNTGELFF. Written as DNA, the CDR3 is TGTGCCAGCAGCGCCGGACAGGCCACGAACACCGGGGAGCTGTTTTTT.

The chain joins TRBV6-1 to TRBJ1-4; a possible D gene is TRBD1 (5 bases). Trimming pared 4 bases from V and 6 bases from J, leaving 12 bases between. This CDR3 spans 14 amino acids. Germline CDR1 is MNHNS and CDR2 is SASEGT. CDR3 nucleotide sequence: TGTGCCAGCAGTGCCGCCAGGGTCGATGAAAAACTGTTTTTT. It yields the protein CASSAARVDEKLFF.

The rearrangement joins TRBV5-1 to TRBJ2-7, with 8 bases that match TRBD1. CDR1 is SGHRS and CDR2 is YFSETQ in the germline V gene. V shed 4 bases and J 6 bases; nucleotides not matched to a gene: 6. The CDR3 extends over 13 amino acids. The CDR3 DNA is TGCGCCAGCAGCCAAAGGACAGGGCCCGAGCAGTACTTC. It codes for CASSQRTGPEQYF.

The chain is built from TRBV19 and TRBJ1-2; 7 bases fit TRBD1. The CDR3 contains 13 residues. The V gene's germline CDR1 is LNHDA and CDR2 SQIVND (reference sequence). Unmatched junction bases numbered 1, after V lost 3 bases and J lost 3 bases. The chain's CDR3 is CASSIGTDYGYTF. In DNA, the CDR3 is TGTGCCAGTAGTATTGGGACAGACTATGGCTACACCTTC. Together with reference TRBV19 and TRBJ1-2, the CDR3 gives the full variable domain: DGGITQSPKYLFRKEGQNVTLSCEQNLNHDAMYWYRQDPGQGLRLIYYSQIVNDFQKGDIAEGYSVSREKKESFPLTVTSAQKNPTAFYLCASSIGTDYGYTFGSGTRLTVV.

V is TRBV2 and J is TRBJ2-5, with a tentative D call TRBD2 (6 bases). V lost 6 bases to trimming and J lost 1 base, with 9 bases between them. The germline gives CDR1 SNHLY, CDR2 FYNNEI. The CDR3 sequence is 13 residues long. The CDR3 sequence is CASSRDSQETQYF. For the CDR3, the DNA is TGTGCCAGCAGCCGGGACTCCCAAGAGACCCAGTACTTC.

A single count supports this clone. This CDR3 is also generated by other DNA sequences in the sample. V is TRBV7-8 and J is TRBJ2-7; possibly TRBD2 for D (5 bases). The CDR3 loop spans 14 amino acids. V lost 1 base to trimming and J lost 4 bases, with 11 bases between them. Germline-derived CDR1 and CDR2 are SGHVS and FQNEAQ. The CDR3 is CASSLGPRGYEQYF. As DNA, the CDR3 is TGTGCCAGCAGCTTAGGCCCCCGGGGATACGAGCAGTACTTC. Supplemented by reference TRBV7-8 and TRBJ2-7, the full variable domain reads GAGVSQSPRYKVAKRGQDVALRCDPISGHVSLFWYQQALGQGPEFLTYFQNEAQLDKSGLPSDRFFAERPEGSVSTLKIQRTQQEDSAVYLCASSLGPRGYEQYFGPGTRLTVT.

The chain has TRBV7-9 and TRBJ2-2; D uncertain. V dropped 0 bases and J dropped 10 bases, with 9 bases sitting between them. The CDR3 covers 13 residues. Germline CDR1 reads SEHNR; CDR2 reads FQNEAQ (reference sequence). In DNA form, the CDR3 reads TGTGCCAGCAGCTTAGCGGTGGCCGCGGAGCTGTTTTTT. Translating it yields CASSLAVAAELFF.